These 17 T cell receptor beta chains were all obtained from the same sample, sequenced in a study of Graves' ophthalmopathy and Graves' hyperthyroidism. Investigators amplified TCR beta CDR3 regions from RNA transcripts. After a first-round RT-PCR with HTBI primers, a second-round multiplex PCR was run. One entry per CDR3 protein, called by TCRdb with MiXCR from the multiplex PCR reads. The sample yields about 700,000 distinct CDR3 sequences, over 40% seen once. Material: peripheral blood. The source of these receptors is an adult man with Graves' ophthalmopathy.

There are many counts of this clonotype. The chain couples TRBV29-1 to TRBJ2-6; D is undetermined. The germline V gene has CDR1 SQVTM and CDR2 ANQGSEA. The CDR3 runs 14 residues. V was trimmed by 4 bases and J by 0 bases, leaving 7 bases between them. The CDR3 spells CSVGLLSGANVLTF. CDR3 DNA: TGCAGCGTTGGACTTCTCTCTGGGGCCAACGTCCTGACTTTC. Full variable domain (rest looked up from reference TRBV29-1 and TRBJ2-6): SAVISQKPSRDICQRGTSLTIQCQVDSQVTMMFWYRQQPGQSLTLIATANQGSEATYESGFVIDKFPISRPNLTFSTLTVSNMSPEDSSIYLCSVGLLSGANVLTFGAGSRLTVL.

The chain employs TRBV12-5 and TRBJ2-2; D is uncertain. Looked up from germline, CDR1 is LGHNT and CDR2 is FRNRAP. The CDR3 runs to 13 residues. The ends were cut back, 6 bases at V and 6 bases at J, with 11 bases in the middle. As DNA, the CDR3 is TGTGCTAGTGGCCCTCTCGTTGCCGGGGAGCTGTTTTTT. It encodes CASGPLVAGELFF.

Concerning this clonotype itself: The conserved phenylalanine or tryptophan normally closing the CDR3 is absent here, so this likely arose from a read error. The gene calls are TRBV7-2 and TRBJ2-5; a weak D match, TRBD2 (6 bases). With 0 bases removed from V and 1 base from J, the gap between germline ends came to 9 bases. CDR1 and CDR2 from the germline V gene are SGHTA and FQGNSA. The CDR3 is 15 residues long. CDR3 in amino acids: CASSLAGGIQETQYV. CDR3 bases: TGTGCCAGCAGCTTAGCGGGAGGCATCCAAGAGACCCAGTACGTC.

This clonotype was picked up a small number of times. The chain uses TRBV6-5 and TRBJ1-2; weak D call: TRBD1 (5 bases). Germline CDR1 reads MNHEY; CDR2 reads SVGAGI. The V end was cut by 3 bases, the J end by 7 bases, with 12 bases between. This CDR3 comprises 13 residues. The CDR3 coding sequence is TGTGCCAGCAGTTATTCACAGGTCTCTGGCTACACCTTC. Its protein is CASSYSQVSGYTF.

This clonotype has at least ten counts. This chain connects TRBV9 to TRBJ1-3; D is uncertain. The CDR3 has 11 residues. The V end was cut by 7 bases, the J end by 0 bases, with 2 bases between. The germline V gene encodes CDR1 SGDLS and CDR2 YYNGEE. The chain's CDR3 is CASDSGNTIYF. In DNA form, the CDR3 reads TGTGCCAGCGACTCTGGAAACACCATATATTTT.

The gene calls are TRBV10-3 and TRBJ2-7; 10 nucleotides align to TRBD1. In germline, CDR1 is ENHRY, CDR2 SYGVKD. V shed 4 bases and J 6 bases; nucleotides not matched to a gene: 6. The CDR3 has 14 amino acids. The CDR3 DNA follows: TGTGCCATCAGTGGCGGGACAGGGGTTACCGAGCAGTACTTC. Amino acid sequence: CAISGGTGVTEQYF.

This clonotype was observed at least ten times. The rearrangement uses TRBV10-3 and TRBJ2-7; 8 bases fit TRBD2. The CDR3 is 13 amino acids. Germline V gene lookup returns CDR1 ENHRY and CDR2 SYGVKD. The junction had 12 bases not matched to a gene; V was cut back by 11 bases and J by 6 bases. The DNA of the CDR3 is TGTGCCTCCCGCGGGGGGCAGCAGGGCGAGCAGTACTTC. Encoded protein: CASRGGQQGEQYF.

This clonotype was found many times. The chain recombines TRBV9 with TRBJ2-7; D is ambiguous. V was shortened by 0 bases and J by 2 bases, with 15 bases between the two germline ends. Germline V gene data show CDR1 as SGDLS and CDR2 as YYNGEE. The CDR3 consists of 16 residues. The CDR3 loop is CASSVGSLSAAYEQYF. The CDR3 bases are TGTGCCAGCAGCGTAGGGTCTCTGAGCGCGGCCTACGAGCAGTACTTC.

CDR3 sequence (DNA): TGTGCCAGCAGTGAAGGGACAGGGCAAGAGACCCAGTACTTC. Residues: CASSEGTGQETQYF. The genes are TRBV2 and TRBJ2-5; 8 nucleotides align to TRBD1. Germline assignment: CDR1 SNHLY and CDR2 FYNNEI. The J segment lost 2 bases and the V segment lost 1 base, leaving 0 bases of the junction unmatched. The CDR3 length is 14 residues.

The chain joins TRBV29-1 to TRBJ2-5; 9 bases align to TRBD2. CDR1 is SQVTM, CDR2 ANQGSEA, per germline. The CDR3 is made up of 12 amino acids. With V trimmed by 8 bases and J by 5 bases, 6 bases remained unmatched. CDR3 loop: CSLAGAGETQYF. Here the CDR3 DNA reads TGCAGCTTAGCGGGGGCGGGGGAGACCCAGTACTTC.

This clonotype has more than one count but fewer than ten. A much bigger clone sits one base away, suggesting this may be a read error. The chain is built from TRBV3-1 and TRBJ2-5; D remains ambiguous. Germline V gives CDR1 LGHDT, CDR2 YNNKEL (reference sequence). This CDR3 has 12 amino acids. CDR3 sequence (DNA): TGTGCCAGCAGCCAAGAGGAAGAGGCCCAGTACTTC. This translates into CASSQEEEAQYF.

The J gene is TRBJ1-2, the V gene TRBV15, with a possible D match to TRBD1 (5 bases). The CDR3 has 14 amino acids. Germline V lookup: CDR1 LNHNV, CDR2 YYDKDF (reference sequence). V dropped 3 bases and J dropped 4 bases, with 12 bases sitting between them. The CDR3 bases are TGTGCCACCAGCAGGATAGACGGGGGCTATGGCTACACCTTC. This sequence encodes CATSRIDGGYGYTF.

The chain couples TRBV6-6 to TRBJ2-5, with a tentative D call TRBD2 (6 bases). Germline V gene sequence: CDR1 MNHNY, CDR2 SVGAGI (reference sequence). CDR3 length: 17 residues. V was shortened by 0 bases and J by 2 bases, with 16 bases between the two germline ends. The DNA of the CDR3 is TGTGCCAGCAGTTACTCTGCGGGGAAAGCTGGACAAGAGACCCAGTACTTC. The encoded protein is CASSYSAGKAGQETQYF.

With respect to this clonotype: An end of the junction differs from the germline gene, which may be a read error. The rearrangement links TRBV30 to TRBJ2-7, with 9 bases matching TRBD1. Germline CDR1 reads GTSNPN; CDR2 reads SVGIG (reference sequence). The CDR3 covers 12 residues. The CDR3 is CAWRPGQGEQCF. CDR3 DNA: TGTGCCTGGAGACCGGGACAGGGCGAGCAGTGCTTC.

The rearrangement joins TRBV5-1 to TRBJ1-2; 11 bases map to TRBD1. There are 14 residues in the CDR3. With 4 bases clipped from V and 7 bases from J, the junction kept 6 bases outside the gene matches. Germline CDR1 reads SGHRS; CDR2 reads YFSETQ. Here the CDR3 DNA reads TGCGCCAGCAGCCCTCAGGACAGGGGGCCTGGCTACACCTTC. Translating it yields CASSPQDRGPGYTF.

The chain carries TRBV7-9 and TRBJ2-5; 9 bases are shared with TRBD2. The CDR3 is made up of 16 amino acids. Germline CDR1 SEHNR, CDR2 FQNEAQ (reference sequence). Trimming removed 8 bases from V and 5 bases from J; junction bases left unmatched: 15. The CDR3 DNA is TGTGCCAGCGGCAAGATTATAGCGGGAGCGGGTGAGACCCAGTACTTC. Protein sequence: CASGKIIAGAGETQYF. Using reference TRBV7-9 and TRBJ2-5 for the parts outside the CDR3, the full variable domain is DTGVSQNPRHKITKRGQNVTFRCDPISEHNRLYWYRQTLGQGPEFLTYFQNEAQLEKSRLLSDRFSAERPKGSFSTLEIQRTEQGDSAMYLCASGKIIAGAGETQYFGPGTRLLVL.

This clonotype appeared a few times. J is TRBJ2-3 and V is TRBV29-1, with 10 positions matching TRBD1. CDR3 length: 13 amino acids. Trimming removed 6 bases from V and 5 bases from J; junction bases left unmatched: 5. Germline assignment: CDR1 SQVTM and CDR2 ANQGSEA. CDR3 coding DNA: TGCAGCGTGGGGACAGGGGTTCAAGATACGCAGTATTTT. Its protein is CSVGTGVQDTQYF.